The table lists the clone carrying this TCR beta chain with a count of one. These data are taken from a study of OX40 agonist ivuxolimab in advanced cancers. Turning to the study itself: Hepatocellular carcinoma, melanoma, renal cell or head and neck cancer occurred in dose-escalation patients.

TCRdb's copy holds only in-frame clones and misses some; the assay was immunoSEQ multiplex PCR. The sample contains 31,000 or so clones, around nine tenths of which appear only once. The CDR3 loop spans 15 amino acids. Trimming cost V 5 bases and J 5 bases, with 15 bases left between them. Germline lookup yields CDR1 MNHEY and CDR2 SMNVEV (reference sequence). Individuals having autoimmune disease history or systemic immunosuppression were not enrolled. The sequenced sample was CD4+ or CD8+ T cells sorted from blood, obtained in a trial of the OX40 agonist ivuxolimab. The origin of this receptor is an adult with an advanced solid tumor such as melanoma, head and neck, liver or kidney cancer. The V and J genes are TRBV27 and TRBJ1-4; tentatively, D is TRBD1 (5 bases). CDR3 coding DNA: TGTGCCAGCAGTCCTCCGGGACGGAGAAATGAAAAACTGTTTTTT. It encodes CASSPPGRRNEKLFF.